Listed here are 14 T cell receptor beta chains from one sample, sequenced in a study of shared clonotypes between healthy human individuals. Only in-frame clones appear in the TCRdb table, and some are missing; sequencing was by immunoSEQ multiplex PCR. The sample contains about 1 million clones, more than 65% of which appear only once. Source material: memory CD4+ T cells sorted from blood. Indicated subset: CD45RA-negative fraction. The receptors shown here come from a man younger than 30 in good health.

The genes are TRBV19 and TRBJ2-7, with D perhaps given as TRBD1 or TRBD2 (5 bases each). This CDR3 spans 15 amino acids. Germline V gene sequence: CDR1 LNHDA, CDR2 SQIVND (reference sequence). V was trimmed by 3 bases and J by 6 bases, leaving 18 bases between them. The CDR3 sequence: CASSIPGTGLGEQYF. CDR3 coding DNA: TGTGCCAGTAGTATCCCTGGGACCGGGCTGGGCGAGCAGTACTTC.

The table lists this clone with a few counts. The J gene is TRBJ2-4, the V gene TRBV6-1, with D uncertain. The CDR3 length is 15 residues. V gave up 2 bases and J gave up 0 bases, with 8 bases separating them. CDR1 and CDR2 from the germline V gene are MNHNS and SASEGT. The CDR3 loop is CASSENQVAKNIQYF. The CDR3 nucleotides read TGTGCCAGCAGTGAAAATCAGGTAGCCAAAAACATTCAGTACTTC.

There are a few counts of this clone. This chain uses TRBV30 with TRBJ1-1, with D uncertain. This CDR3 region has 12 residues. Trimming removed 0 bases from V and 4 bases from J, with 6 bases in between. Germline CDR1 reads GTSNPN; CDR2 reads SVGIG (reference sequence). The CDR3 loop is CAWSVYGTEAFF. For the CDR3, the DNA is TGTGCCTGGAGTGTATACGGCACTGAAGCTTTCTTT.

The CDR3 region has the DNA TGTGCCAGCAGCTTTATGAGCGGGGGGTTTCGCACAGATACGCAGTATTTT. Protein sequence: CASSFMSGGFRTDTQYF. The chain combines TRBV7-8 with TRBJ2-3; 9 bases agree with TRBD2. Germline lookup yields CDR1 SGHVS and CDR2 FQNEAQ. The CDR3 runs to 17 residues. Germline trimming cut 3 bases from V and 1 base from J; bases unmatched to any gene: 8.

The rearrangement joins TRBV7-2 to TRBJ2-3, with D possibly being TRBD2 (5 bases). Germline V CDR1 and CDR2: SGHTA, FQGNSA. This CDR3 contains 14 residues. V lost 8 bases and J lost 4, with 16 bases in between. The CDR3 DNA reads as TGTGCCAGCTCAAGCGGTTACCTCCCAGATACGCAGTATTTT. Its translation is CASSSGYLPDTQYF.

The chain combines TRBV2 with TRBJ1-2; the D gene is possibly TRBD1 (5 bases). The germline gives CDR1 SNHLY, CDR2 FYNNEI. V lost 7 bases to trimming and J lost 5 bases, with 11 bases between them. The CDR3 loop spans 12 amino acids. The CDR3 loop reads CASTQVGYGYTF. In DNA, the CDR3 is TGTGCCAGCACACAGGTTGGGTATGGCTACACCTTC.

The chain is built from TRBV9 and TRBJ2-1; the match to TRBD2 covers 10 bases. The CDR3 runs to 16 residues. Losses at the gene ends were 0 bases for V and 6 bases for J; bases not matched to a gene: 6. Looked up from germline, CDR1 is SGDLS and CDR2 is YYNGEE. The CDR3 loop reads CASSVGSGRAVNEQFF. In DNA, the CDR3 is TGTGCCAGCAGCGTAGGGAGCGGGAGGGCCGTCAATGAGCAGTTCTTC.

The genes are TRBV19 and TRBJ1-6; unclear D gene. V was shortened by 6 bases and J by 0 bases, with 9 bases between the two germline ends. The V gene's germline CDR1 is LNHDA and CDR2 SQIVND (reference sequence). The CDR3 is made up of 15 amino acids. CDR3 sequence (DNA): TGTGCCAGTAGCCTCACGAGCTCCTATAATTCACCCCTCCACTTT. Translated: CASSLTSSYNSPLHF.

The genes are TRBV28 and TRBJ2-7; 9 nucleotides align to TRBD1. The CDR3 covers 13 residues. The V gene's germline CDR1 is MDHEN and CDR2 SYDVKM. With V trimmed by 6 bases and J by 2 bases, 2 bases remained unmatched. CDR3 region: CASSGQGPYEQYF. DNA of the CDR3: TGTGCCAGCAGCGGACAGGGGCCCTACGAGCAGTACTTC. Based on the CDR3 plus reference TRBV28 and TRBJ2-7, the full variable domain is DVKVTQSSRYLVKRTGEKVFLECVQDMDHENMFWYRQDPGLGLRLIYFSYDVKMKEKGDIPEGYSVSREKKERFSLILESASTNQTSMYLCASSGQGPYEQYFGPGTRLTVT.

The rearrangement uses TRBV10-3 and TRBJ2-3, with 7 bases aligning to TRBD2. CDR1 ENHRY and CDR2 SYGVKD come from the germline V gene. After removal of 4 bases from V and 2 bases from J, the junction contained 6 bases not matched to a gene. The CDR3 runs 15 residues. CDR3 bases: TGTGCCATCAGTGTCTTAGCGGGCCTCACAGATACGCAGTATTTT. It is translated as CAISVLAGLTDTQYF.

V is TRBV10-3 and J is TRBJ1-5, with 9 positions matching TRBD1. This CDR3 region has 14 residues. Looked up from germline, CDR1 is ENHRY and CDR2 is SYGVKD. J was trimmed by 6 bases and V by 6 bases; bases with no gene match: 6. CDR3 DNA: TGTGCCATCAGGGAACAGGGGGCAGGTCAGCCCCAGCATTTT. Translation gives CAIREQGAGQPQHF.

The chain couples TRBV25-1 to TRBJ2-5, with a weak D call TRBD2 (5 bases). The CDR3 runs to 14 residues. Trimming pared 2 bases from V and 4 bases from J, leaving 11 bases between. Per the germline V gene, CDR1 is MGHDK and CDR2 is SYGVNS. This chain's CDR3 is CASSEPGRGETQYF. DNA of the CDR3: TGTGCCAGCAGTGAACCAGGTCGGGGAGAGACCCAGTACTTC.

The gene calls are TRBV2 and TRBJ1-1, with 10 bases matching TRBD1. This CDR3 comprises 17 residues. Germline assignment: CDR1 SNHLY and CDR2 FYNNEI. Trimming at V came to 8 bases and at J to 0 bases, leaving 12 bases not matched to a gene. CDR3: CASLRQGASGMNTEAFF. The CDR3 DNA reads as TGTGCCAGCCTACGACAGGGGGCTTCGGGGATGAACACTGAAGCTTTCTTT.

The J gene is TRBJ2-5, the V gene TRBV7-2, with D perhaps matching TRBD1 (5 bases). Germline CDR1 is SGHTA and CDR2 is FQGNSA. This CDR3 region has 15 residues. V was pared by 1 base and J by 5 bases, with 14 bases between. The CDR3 DNA sequence: TGTGCCAGCAGCTTAGGGGCTACAGGCGCGGAGACCCAGTACTTC. Protein: CASSLGATGAETQYF.